This T cell receptor (beta chain) emerged from a study of OX40 agonist ivuxolimab in advanced cancers. Findings and limits, study-wide: Both blood CD4+ and CD8+ T cells showed clonal growth by week 6 at 0.1 to 3.0 mg/kg.

CDR3 length: 13 residues. Germline values: CDR1 SGHRS, CDR2 YFSETQ. The V gene lost 0 bases and the J gene lost 5 bases, with 9 bases spanning the gap. Profiled with immunoSEQ multiplex PCR; TCRdb holds only in-frame clones, not every one. The sample shows about 74,000 clones, roughly 80% of them seen only once. About this clone itself: Its antigen is currently unknown.

The V gene is TRBV5-1, the J gene TRBJ2-7, with TRBD2 as a possible D gene (5 bases). Sequencing was performed on CD4+ or CD8+ T cells sorted from blood, taken in a trial of the OX40 agonist ivuxolimab. This clonotype originated in an adult with an advanced solid tumor such as melanoma, head and neck, liver or kidney cancer. CDR3 nucleotide sequence: TGCGCCAGCAGCTTGGACGGGGTGCACGAGCAGTACTTC. Encoded protein: CASSLDGVHEQYF.